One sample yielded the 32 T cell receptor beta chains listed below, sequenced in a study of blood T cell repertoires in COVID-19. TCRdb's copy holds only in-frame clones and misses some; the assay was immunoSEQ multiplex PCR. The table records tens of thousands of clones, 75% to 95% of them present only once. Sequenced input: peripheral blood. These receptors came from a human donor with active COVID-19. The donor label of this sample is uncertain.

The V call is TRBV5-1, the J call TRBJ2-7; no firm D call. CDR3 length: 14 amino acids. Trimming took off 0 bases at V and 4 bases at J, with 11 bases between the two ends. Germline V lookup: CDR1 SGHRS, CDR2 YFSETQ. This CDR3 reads CASSLDLLIYEQYF. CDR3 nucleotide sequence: TGCGCCAGCAGCTTGGATCTACTTATTTACGAGCAGTACTTC. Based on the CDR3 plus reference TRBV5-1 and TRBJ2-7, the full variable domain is KAGVTQTPRYLIKTRGQQVTLSCSPISGHRSVSWYQQTPGQGLQFLFEYFSETQRNKGNFPGRFSGRQFSNSRSEMNVSTLELGDSALYLCASSLDLLIYEQYFGPGTRLTVT.

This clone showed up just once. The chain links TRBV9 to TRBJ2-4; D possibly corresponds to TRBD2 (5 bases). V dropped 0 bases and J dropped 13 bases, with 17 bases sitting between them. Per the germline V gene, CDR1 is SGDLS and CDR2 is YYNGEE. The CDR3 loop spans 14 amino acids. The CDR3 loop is CASSVGGGSVAQYF. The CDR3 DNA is TGTGCCAGCAGCGTAGGTGGAGGATCGGTTGCACAGTACTTC.

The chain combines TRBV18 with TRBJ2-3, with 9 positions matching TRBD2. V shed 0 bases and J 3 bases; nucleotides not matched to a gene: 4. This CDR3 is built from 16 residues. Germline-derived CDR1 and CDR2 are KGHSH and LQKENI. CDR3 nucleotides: TGTGCCAGCTCACCACCGCGACTAGCGGATACAGATACGCAGTATTTT. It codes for CASSPPRLADTDTQYF.

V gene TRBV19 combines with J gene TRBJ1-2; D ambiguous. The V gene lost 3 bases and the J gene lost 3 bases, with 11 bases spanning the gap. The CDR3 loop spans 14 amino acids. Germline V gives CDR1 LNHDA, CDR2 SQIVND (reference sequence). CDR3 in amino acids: CASSMGELDYGYTF. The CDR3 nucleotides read TGTGCCAGTAGTATGGGAGAATTGGACTATGGCTACACCTTC.

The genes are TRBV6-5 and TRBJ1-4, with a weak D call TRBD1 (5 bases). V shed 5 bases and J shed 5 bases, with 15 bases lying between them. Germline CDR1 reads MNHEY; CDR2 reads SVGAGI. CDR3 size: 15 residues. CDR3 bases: TGTGCCAGCAGTAGGCCGGGACGGGAGAATGAAAAACTGTTTTTT. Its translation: CASSRPGRENEKLFF.

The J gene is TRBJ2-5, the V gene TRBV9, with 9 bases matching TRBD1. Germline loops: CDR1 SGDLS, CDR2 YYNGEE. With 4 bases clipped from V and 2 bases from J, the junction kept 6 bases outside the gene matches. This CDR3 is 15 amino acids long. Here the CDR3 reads CASSPGTGTQETQYF. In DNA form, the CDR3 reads TGTGCCAGCAGCCCGGGGACAGGGACACAAGAGACCCAGTACTTC.

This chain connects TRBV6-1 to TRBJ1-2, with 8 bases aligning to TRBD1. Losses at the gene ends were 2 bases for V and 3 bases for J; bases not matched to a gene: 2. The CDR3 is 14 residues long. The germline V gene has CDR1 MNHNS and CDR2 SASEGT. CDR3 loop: CASSEQGADYGYTF. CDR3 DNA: TGTGCCAGCAGTGAACAGGGGGCGGACTATGGCTACACCTTC.

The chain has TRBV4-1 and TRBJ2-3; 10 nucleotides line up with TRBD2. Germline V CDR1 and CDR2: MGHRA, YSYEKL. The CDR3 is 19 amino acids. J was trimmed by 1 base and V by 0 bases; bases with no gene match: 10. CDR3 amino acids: CASSQDGSGGSPGTDTQYF. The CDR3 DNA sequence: TGCGCCAGCAGCCAAGACGGTAGCGGGGGGTCACCTGGCACAGATACGCAGTATTTT.

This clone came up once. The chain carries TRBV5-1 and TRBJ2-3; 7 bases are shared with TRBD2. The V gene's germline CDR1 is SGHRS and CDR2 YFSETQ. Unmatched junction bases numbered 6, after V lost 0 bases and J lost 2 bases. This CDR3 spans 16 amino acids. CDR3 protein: CASSLVARGNTDTQYF. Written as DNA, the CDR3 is TGCGCCAGCAGCTTGGTCGCGCGGGGGAACACAGATACGCAGTATTTT.

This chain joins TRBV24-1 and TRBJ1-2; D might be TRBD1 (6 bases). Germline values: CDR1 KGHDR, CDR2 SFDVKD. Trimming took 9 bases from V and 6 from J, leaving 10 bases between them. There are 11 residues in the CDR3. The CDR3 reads CATEGVDGYTF. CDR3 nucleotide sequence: TGTGCCACCGAGGGGGTCGATGGCTACACCTTC.

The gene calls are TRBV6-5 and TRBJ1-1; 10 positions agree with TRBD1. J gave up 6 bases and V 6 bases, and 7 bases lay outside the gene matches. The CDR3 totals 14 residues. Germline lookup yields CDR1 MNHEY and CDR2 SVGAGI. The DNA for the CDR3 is TGTGCCAGCAGCCAAGGACAGGGGGGGGCTGAAGCTTTCTTT. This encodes CASSQGQGGAEAFF.

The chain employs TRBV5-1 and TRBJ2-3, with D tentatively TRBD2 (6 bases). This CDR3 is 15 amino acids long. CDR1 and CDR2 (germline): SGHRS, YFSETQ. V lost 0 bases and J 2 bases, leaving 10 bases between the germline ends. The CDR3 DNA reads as TGCGCCAGCAGCTTGGAGGGCGGGGTCACAGATACGCAGTATTTT. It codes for CASSLEGGVTDTQYF.

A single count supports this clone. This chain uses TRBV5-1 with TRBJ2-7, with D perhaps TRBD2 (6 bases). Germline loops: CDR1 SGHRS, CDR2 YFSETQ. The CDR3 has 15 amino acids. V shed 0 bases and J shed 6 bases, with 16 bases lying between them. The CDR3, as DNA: TGCGCCAGCAGCTTGGTCGTAGGGGAGGCTGGCGAGCAGTACTTC. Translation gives CASSLVVGEAGEQYF.

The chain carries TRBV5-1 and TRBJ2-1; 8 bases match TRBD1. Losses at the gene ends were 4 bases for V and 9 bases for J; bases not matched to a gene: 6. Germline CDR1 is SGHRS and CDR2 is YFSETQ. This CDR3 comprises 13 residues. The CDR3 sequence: CASSEGTGAEQFF. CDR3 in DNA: TGCGCCAGCAGCGAGGGGACAGGCGCTGAGCAGTTCTTC.

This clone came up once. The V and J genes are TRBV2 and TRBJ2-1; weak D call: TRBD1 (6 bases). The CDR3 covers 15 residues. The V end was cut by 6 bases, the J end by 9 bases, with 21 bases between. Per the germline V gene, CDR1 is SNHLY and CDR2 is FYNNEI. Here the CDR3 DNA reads TGTGCCAGCAGCACAACCGGGACGACAGGAAGTGAGCAGTTCTTC. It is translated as CASSTTGTTGSEQFF.

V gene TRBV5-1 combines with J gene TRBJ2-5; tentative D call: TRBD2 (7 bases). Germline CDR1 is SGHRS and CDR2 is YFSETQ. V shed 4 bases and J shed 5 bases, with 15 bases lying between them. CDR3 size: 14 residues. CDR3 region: CASSQRGGRETQYF. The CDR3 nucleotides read TGCGCCAGCAGCCAAAGGGGGGGCCGGGAGACCCAGTACTTC.

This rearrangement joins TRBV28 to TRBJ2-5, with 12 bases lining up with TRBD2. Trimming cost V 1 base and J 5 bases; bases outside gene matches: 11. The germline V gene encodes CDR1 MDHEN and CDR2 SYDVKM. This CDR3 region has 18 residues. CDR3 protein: CASSLFGASGGASETQYF. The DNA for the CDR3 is TGTGCCAGCAGTTTATTCGGGGCTAGCGGGGGGGCATCGGAGACCCAGTACTTC.

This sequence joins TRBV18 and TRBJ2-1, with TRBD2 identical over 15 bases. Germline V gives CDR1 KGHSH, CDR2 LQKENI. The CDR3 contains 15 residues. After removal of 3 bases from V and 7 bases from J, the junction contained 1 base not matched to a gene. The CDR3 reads CASSPGTSGGNEQFF. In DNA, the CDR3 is TGTGCCAGCTCACCTGGGACTAGCGGGGGGAATGAGCAGTTCTTC.

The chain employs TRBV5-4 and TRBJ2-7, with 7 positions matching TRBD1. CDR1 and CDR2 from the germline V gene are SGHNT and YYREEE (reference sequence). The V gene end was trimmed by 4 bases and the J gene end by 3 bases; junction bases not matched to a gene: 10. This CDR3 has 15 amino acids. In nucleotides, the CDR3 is TGTGCCAGCAGCCCTACAGGGGCCCCTAGCTACGAGCAGTACTTC. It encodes CASSPTGAPSYEQYF.

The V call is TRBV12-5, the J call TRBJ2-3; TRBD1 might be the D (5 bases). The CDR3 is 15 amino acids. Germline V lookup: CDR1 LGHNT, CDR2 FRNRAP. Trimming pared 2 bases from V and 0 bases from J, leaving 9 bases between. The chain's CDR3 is CASGLTTVSTDTQYF. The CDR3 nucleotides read TGTGCTAGTGGTTTGACGACAGTTAGCACAGATACGCAGTATTTT.

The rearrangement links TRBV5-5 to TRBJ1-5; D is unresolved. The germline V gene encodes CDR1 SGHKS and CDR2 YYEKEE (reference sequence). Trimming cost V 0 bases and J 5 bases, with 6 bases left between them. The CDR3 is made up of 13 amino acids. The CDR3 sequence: CASSLGRDQPQHF. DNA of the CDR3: TGTGCCAGCAGCTTGGGTCGGGATCAGCCCCAGCATTTT.

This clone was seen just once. The CDR3 protein is CASSRDRGEKLFF. CDR3 bases: TGTGCCAGCAGCCGGGACAGGGGAGAAAAACTGTTTTTT. The chain recombines TRBV14 with TRBJ1-4; 10 nucleotides match TRBD1. The CDR3 loop spans 13 amino acids. Germline lookup yields CDR1 SGHDN and CDR2 FVKESK. Losses at the gene ends were 4 bases for V and 8 bases for J; bases not matched to a gene: 1.

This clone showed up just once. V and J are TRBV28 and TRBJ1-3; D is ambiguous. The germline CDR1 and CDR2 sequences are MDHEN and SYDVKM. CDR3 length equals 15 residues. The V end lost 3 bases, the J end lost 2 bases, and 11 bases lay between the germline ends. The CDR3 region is CASSFPLGPGNTIYF. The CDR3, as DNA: TGTGCCAGCAGTTTCCCCCTGGGCCCTGGAAACACCATATATTTT.

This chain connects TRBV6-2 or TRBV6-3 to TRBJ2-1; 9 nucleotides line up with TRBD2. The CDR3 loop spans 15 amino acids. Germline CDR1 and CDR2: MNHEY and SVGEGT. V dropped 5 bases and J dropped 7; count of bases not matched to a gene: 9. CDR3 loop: CASSHRLAGLNEQFF. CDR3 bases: TGTGCCAGCAGTCACAGGCTAGCGGGGCTGAATGAGCAGTTCTTC.

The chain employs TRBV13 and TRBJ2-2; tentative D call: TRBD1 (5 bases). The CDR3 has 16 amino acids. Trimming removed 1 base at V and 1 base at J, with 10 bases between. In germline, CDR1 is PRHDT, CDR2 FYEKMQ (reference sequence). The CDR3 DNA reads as TGTGCCAGCAGCTTAGAGGGGCTTAAGAACACCGGGGAGCTGTTTTTT. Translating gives CASSLEGLKNTGELFF.

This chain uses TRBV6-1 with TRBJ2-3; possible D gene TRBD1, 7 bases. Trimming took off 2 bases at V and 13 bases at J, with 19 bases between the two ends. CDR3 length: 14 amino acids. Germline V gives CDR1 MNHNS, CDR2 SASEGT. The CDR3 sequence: CASSEYRGQGGEYF. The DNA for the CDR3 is TGTGCCAGCAGTGAATATAGGGGGCAAGGAGGGGAGTATTTT.

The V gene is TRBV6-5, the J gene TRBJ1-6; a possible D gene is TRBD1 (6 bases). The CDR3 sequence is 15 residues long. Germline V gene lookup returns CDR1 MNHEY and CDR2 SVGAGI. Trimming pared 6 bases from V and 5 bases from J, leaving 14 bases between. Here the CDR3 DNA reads TGTGCCAGCAGGCCCGGCGGGGGCAATAATTCACCCCTCCACTTT. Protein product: CASRPGGGNNSPLHF.

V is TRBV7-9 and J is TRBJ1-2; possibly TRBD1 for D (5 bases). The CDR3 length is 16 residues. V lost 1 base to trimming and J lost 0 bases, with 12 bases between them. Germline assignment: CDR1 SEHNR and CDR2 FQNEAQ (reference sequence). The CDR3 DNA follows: TGTGCCAGCAGCTTAGGGTACGGGGGATCTAACTATGGCTACACCTTC. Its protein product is CASSLGYGGSNYGYTF.

CDR3 nucleotide sequence: TGTGCCAGCAGCTTAGGGGGAGCAGGGGGATTTGAGACCCAGTACTTC. Its protein is CASSLGGAGGFETQYF. J is TRBJ2-5 and V is TRBV11-2; 7 nucleotides align to TRBD1. There are 16 residues in the CDR3. Trimming cost V 1 base and J 5 bases; bases outside gene matches: 10. The germline CDR1 and CDR2 sequences are SGHAT and FQNNGV.

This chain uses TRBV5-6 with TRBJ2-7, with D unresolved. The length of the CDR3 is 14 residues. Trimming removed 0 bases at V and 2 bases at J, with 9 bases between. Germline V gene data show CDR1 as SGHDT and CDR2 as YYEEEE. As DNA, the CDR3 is TGTGCCAGCAGCTTGGGTGGCGGCACCTACGAGCAGTACTTC. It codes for CASSLGGGTYEQYF.

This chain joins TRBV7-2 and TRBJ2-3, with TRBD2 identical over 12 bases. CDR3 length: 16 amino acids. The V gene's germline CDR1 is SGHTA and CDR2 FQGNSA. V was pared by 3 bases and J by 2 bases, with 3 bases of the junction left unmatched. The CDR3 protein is CASSFTSGGPTDTQYF. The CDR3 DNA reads TGTGCCAGCAGCTTTACTAGCGGGGGGCCCACAGATACGCAGTATTTT.

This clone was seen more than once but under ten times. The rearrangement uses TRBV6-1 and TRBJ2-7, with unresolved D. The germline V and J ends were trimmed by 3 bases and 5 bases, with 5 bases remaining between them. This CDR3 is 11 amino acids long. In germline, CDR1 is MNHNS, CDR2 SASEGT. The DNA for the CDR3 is TGTGCCAGCAGTGATTCCGACGAGCAGTACTTC. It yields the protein CASSDSDEQYF.